Sequencing of this TCR beta chain was carried out in a study of blood T cells in healthy people across ages. Overall study: About one barcoded beta molecule per two T cells was captured by template switching.

A few counts support this clonotype. Its cognate antigen is unknown. This could be a read error, since a much larger clone is one nucleotide away. General observations from the study: Per million T cells, TCR beta diversity dropped about linearly as age rose.

The use of a sample-barcoded 5' primer and a J-beta primer mix characterized a second PCR of 7 to 11 cycles. Every cDNA was tagged by a template-switch adaptor with 12 random nucleotides. Each CDR3 protein gets one entry after TCRdb re-called the 5' RACE reads with MiXCR. Counted here are some 640,000 distinct CDR3 sequences, about 30% occurring once; the ten biggest clones make up roughly 14%. The CDR3 length is 16 residues. The individuals who served as donors were healthy Caucasians living in Russia, aged roughly 6 to 95. Sequencing used blood. The rearrangement joins TRBV12-3 or TRBV12-4 to TRBJ2-3, with 10 bases matching TRBD2. The TCR was taken from a woman of 80 years or more in good health. The CDR3 DNA follows: TGTGCCAGCAGCCGGACATTAGCGGGGGGTGCAGATGCGCAGTATTTT. Translating it yields CASSRTLAGGADAQYF.